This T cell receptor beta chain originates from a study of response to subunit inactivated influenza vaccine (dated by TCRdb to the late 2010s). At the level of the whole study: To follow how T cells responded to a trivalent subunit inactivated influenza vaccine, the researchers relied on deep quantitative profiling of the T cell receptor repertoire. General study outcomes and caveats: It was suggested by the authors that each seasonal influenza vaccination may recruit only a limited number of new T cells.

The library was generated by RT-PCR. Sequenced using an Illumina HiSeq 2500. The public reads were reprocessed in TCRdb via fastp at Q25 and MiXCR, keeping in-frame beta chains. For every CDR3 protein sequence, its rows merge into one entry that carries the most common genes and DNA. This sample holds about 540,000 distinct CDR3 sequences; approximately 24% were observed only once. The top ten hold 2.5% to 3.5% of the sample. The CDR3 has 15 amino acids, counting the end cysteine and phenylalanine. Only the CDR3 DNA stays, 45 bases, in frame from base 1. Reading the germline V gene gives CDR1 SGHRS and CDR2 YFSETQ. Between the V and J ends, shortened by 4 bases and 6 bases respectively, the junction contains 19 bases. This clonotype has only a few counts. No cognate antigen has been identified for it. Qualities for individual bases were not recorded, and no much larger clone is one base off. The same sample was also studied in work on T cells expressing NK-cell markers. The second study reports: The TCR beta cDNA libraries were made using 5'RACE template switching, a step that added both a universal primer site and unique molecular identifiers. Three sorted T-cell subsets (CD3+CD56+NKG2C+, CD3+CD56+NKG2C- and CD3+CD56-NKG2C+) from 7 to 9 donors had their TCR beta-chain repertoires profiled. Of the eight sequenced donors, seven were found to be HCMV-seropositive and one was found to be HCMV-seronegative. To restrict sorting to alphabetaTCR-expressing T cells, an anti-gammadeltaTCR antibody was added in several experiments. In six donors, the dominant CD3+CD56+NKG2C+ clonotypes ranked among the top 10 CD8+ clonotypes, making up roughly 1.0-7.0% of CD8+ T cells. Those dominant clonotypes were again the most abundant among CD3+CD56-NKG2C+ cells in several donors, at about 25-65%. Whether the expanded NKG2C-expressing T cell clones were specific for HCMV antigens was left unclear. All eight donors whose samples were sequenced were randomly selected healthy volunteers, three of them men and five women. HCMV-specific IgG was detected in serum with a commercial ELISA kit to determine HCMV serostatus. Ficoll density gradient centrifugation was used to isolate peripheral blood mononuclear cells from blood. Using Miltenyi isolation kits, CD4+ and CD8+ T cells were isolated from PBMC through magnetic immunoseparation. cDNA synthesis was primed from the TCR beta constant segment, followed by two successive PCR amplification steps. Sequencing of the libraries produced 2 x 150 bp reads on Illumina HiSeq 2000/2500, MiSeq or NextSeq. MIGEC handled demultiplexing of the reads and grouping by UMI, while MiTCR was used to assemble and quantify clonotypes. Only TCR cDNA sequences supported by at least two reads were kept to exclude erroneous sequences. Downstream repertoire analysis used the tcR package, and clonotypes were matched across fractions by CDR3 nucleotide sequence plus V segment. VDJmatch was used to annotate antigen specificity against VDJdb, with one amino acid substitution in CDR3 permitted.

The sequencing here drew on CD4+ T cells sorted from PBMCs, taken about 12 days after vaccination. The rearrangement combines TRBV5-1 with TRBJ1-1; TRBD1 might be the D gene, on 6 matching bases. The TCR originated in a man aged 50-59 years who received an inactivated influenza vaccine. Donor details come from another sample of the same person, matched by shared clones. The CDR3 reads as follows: CASSEPQGSNAEAFF. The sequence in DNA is TGCGCCAGCAGCGAACCACAGGGTTCCAACGCTGAAGCTTTCTTT.